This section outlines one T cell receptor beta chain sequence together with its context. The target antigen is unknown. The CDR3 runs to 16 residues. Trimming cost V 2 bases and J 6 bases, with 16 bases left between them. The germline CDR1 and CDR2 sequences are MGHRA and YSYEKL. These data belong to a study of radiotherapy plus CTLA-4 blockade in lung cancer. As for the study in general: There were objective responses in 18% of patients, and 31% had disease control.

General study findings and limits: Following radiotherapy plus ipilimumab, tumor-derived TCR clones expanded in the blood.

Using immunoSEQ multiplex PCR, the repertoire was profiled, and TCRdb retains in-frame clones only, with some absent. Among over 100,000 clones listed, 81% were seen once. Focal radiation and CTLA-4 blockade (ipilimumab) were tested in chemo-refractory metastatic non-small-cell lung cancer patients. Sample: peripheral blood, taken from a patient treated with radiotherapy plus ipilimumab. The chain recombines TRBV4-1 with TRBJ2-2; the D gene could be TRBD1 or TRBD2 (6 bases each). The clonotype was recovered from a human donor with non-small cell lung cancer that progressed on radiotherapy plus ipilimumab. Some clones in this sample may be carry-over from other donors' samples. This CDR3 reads CASSQPTLRGPGELFF. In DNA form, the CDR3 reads TGCGCCAGCAGCCAACCAACATTACGGGGGCCCGGGGAGCTGTTTTTT.